These 27 T cell receptor beta chains were sequenced from one sample in a study of T cell changes during pregnancy in multiple sclerosis. This table comes from immunoSEQ multiplex PCR, and its TCRdb copy is limited to in-frame clones, with some not included. The sample holds approximately 88,000 clones, over 90% seen once. Sequenced here: peripheral blood, sampled in the second trimester of pregnancy. The receptor source for this set is a female donor with multiple sclerosis, enrolled in a pregnancy study.

V and J are TRBV27 and TRBJ2-2, with 11 bases identical to TRBD2. CDR1 and CDR2 (germline): MNHEY, SMNVEV (reference sequence). CDR3 length equals 19 residues. Trimming removed 2 bases from V and 1 base from J; junction bases left unmatched: 9. The CDR3 reads CASSLRDTGLAGNTGELFF. The CDR3 DNA reads TGTGCCAGCAGTTTAAGGGACACAGGACTAGCGGGGAACACCGGGGAGCTGTTTTTT.

The rearrangement links TRBV2 to TRBJ2-1; 8 bases are shared with TRBD2. Losses at the gene ends were 3 bases for V and 6 bases for J; bases not matched to a gene: 16. CDR1 and CDR2 from the germline V gene are SNHLY and FYNNEI. The CDR3 spans 18 residues. CDR3 nucleotides: TGTGCCAGCAGTGAGGCCTCATTCGCGGGAGGTTTTAGCAATGAGCAGTTCTTC. Residues: CASSEASFAGGFSNEQFF.

The count of this clone is one. This chain links TRBV7-2 with TRBJ2-4, with TRBD1 as a possible D gene (5 bases). Between the trimmed V and J ends, which lost 3 bases and 7 bases, there was a span of 10 bases. CDR1 is SGHTA and CDR2 is FQGNSA in the germline V gene. The CDR3 is made up of 13 amino acids. In DNA, the CDR3 is TGTGCCAGCAGCTTTGGGGCCCTCAACATTCAGTACTTC. Translated: CASSFGALNIQYF.

This sequence joins TRBV5-4 and TRBJ2-1, with 12 bases matching TRBD2. This CDR3 has 15 residues. From germline, CDR1 is SGHNT and CDR2 YYREEE (reference sequence). V shed 4 bases and J 4 bases; nucleotides not matched to a gene: 3. The CDR3 DNA sequence: TGTGCCAGCAGCCCGACTAGCGGGAGTTACAATGAGCAGTTCTTC. Its translation: CASSPTSGSYNEQFF.

The chain joins TRBV29-1 to TRBJ2-5; no clear D gene. The end of the DNA aligns better with TRBJ2-7, so the J call may be wrong. CDR3 size: 10 residues. In germline, CDR1 is SQVTM, CDR2 ANQGSEA. CDR3 nucleotide sequence: TGCAGCGTTTATTCCTACGAGCAGTACTTC. Translated, it gives CSVYSYEQYF.

The chain carries TRBV7-2 and TRBJ2-3; D gene unclear. The germline V gene encodes CDR1 SGHTA and CDR2 FQGNSA. The CDR3 has 14 amino acids. V was clipped by 3 bases and J by 2 bases, with 9 bases between them. The CDR3 DNA follows: TGTGCCAGCAGCTTGGTGCGGAACACAGATACGCAGTATTTT. Translating gives CASSLVRNTDTQYF.

This rearrangement joins TRBV27 to TRBJ2-4; TRBD2 agrees at 16 bases. The CDR3 covers 19 residues. CDR1 is MNHEY and CDR2 is SMNVEV in the germline V gene (reference sequence). The junction had 12 bases not matched to a gene; V was cut back by 2 bases and J by 8 bases. The CDR3: CASSLSSSGLAGGRDIQYF. In DNA form, the CDR3 reads TGTGCCAGCAGTTTAAGTTCCTCGGGACTAGCGGGAGGGCGAGACATTCAGTACTTC.

Written as DNA, the CDR3 is TGTGCCAGCAGCACTGGACAGGGGGCAGGGGAGACCCAGTACTTC. Residues: CASSTGQGAGETQYF. The chain has TRBV11-3 and TRBJ2-5; the match to TRBD1 covers 11 bases. V was clipped by 5 bases and J by 5 bases; unmatched bases: 7. Germline CDR1 and CDR2: SGHNT and YENEEA. This CDR3 spans 15 amino acids.

In this sample, this clone turned up once. The CDR3 spells CASREYMGNQPQHF. The CDR3 DNA is TGTGCCAGCAGAGAGTATATGGGCAATCAGCCCCAGCATTTT. J is TRBJ1-5 and V is TRBV6-5; no clear D gene. The CDR3 covers 14 residues. V shed 6 bases and J shed 2 bases, with 11 bases lying between them. Germline CDR1 MNHEY, CDR2 SVGAGI.

J is TRBJ2-7 and V is TRBV7-2, with TRBD2 matching over 12 bases. The CDR3 has 15 residues. With V trimmed by 5 bases and J by 2 bases, 4 bases remained unmatched. The germline gives CDR1 SGHTA, CDR2 FQGNSA. The CDR3 loop reads CASSRTSGAPYEQYF. In nucleotides, the CDR3 is TGTGCCAGCAGCAGGACTAGCGGGGCCCCCTACGAGCAGTACTTC.

This clone has only one observation. The V and J genes are TRBV7-2 and TRBJ2-3, with D maybe TRBD1 (6 bases). V lost 3 bases and J 0 bases, leaving 13 bases between the germline ends. Germline lookup yields CDR1 SGHTA and CDR2 FQGNSA. The CDR3 extends over 16 amino acids. CDR3 DNA sequence: TGTGCCAGCAGCTTCATACCGGGACATAGCACAGATACGCAGTATTTT. It encodes CASSFIPGHSTDTQYF.

This chain links TRBV27 with TRBJ1-2; 8 bases are a match to TRBD1. Germline CDR1 MNHEY, CDR2 SMNVEV (reference sequence). This CDR3 is 19 amino acids long. The V segment lost 5 bases and the J segment 0 bases; nucleotides outside the gene matches: 17. CDR3 DNA sequence: TGTGCCAGCAGTCCGTCAATAAAGCTCAGGGGGCTGACTAACTATGGCTACACCTTC. This gives the protein CASSPSIKLRGLTNYGYTF.

This rearrangement joins TRBV4-3 to TRBJ1-2, with D possibly being TRBD1 (6 bases). CDR1 and CDR2 from the germline V gene are LGHNA and YSLEER. CDR3 size: 14 residues. The V end was cut by 2 bases, the J end by 6 bases, with 13 bases between. In DNA form, the CDR3 reads TGCGCCAGCAGCCAAAGTATCTGGGACAATGGCTACACCTTC. It is translated as CASSQSIWDNGYTF.

Details on this clone: This specimen includes other DNA sequences encoding the same CDR3. V is TRBV10-3 and J is TRBJ2-2; D possibly corresponds to TRBD2 (6 bases). In germline, CDR1 is ENHRY, CDR2 SYGVKD. CDR3 length equals 14 residues. V was pared by 4 bases and J by 3 bases, with 9 bases between. CDR3 nucleotides: TGTGCCATCAGTGGGGGAGGCGACACCGGGGAGCTGTTTTTT. Protein: CAISGGGDTGELFF.

The chain recombines TRBV19 with TRBJ2-2; 9 bases fit TRBD2. Germline trimming cut 6 bases from V and 0 bases from J; bases unmatched to any gene: 5. This CDR3 contains 16 residues. Germline V CDR1 and CDR2: LNHDA, SQIVND (reference sequence). CDR3 residues: CASSRLAVANTGELFF. The CDR3 region has the DNA TGTGCCAGTAGCCGACTAGCGGTCGCGAACACCGGGGAGCTGTTTTTT.

V gene TRBV7-9 combines with J gene TRBJ1-2, with no clear D. The length of the CDR3 is 14 residues. Between the trimmed V and J ends, which lost 1 base and 4 bases, there was a span of 10 bases. Germline-derived CDR1 and CDR2 are SEHNR and FQNEAQ (reference sequence). CDR3 residues: CASSLGSTIYGYTF. The CDR3 coding sequence is TGTGCCAGCAGCTTAGGGAGCACTATCTATGGCTACACCTTC.

The chain employs TRBV6-1 and TRBJ2-2, with 8 bases aligning to TRBD2. The V segment lost 0 bases and the J segment 5 bases; nucleotides outside the gene matches: 11. This CDR3 spans 18 amino acids. From germline, CDR1 is MNHNS and CDR2 SASEGT. This chain's CDR3 is CASSEAGPAGVGTGELFF. CDR3 nucleotide sequence: TGTGCCAGCAGTGAAGCTGGCCCAGCGGGAGTCGGTACCGGGGAGCTGTTTTTT.

The genes are TRBV9 and TRBJ2-5, with 13 bases that match TRBD2. Looked up from germline, CDR1 is SGDLS and CDR2 is YYNGEE. Unmatched junction bases numbered 3, after V lost 3 bases and J lost 1 base. The length of the CDR3 is 16 residues. The CDR3 reads CASSAGTSGAQETQYF. The DNA for the CDR3 is TGTGCCAGCAGCGCGGGGACTAGCGGGGCCCAAGAGACCCAGTACTTC.

The chain employs TRBV7-9 and TRBJ2-1; 12 nucleotides align to TRBD2. V dropped 4 bases and J dropped 7; count of bases not matched to a gene: 8. CDR1 SEHNR and CDR2 FQNEAQ come from the germline V gene (reference sequence). This CDR3 is built from 16 residues. The DNA of the CDR3 is TGTGCCAGCAGCTCGCCCAGGCTAGCGGGAGGGAATGAGCAGTTCTTC. This gives the protein CASSSPRLAGGNEQFF.

The table lists this clone with a count of one. V is TRBV19 and J is TRBJ2-1; D might be TRBD2 (5 bases). CDR1 LNHDA and CDR2 SQIVND come from the germline V gene (reference sequence). Trimming left V 7 bases short and J 3 bases short, with 13 bases between. The CDR3 sequence is 14 residues long. The CDR3 loop is CASTTRTGYNEQFF. The CDR3 nucleotides read TGTGCCAGTACCACCAGGACTGGCTACAATGAGCAGTTCTTC.

The gene calls are TRBV2 and TRBJ1-4; D unclear. V lost 8 bases, J lost 0 bases, and 7 bases lay in between. The CDR3 loop spans 13 amino acids. Germline V gene lookup returns CDR1 SNHLY and CDR2 FYNNEI. CDR3 in amino acids: CASLYATNEKLFF. DNA for the CDR3: TGTGCCAGCCTATATGCAACTAATGAAAAACTGTTTTTT.

This chain uses TRBV19 with TRBJ1-5; 10 bases align to TRBD1. This CDR3 spans 15 amino acids. Germline CDR1 reads LNHDA; CDR2 reads SQIVND (reference sequence). J was trimmed by 5 bases and V by 3 bases; bases with no gene match: 4. CDR3 coding DNA: TGTGCCAGTAGTATCTCCGGACAGGGGGATCAGCCCCAGCATTTT. This translates into CASSISGQGDQPQHF.

The V and J genes are TRBV5-4 and TRBJ1-4, with TRBD1 matching over 8 bases. CDR1 is SGHNT, CDR2 YYREEE, per germline (reference sequence). V was clipped by 5 bases and J by 7 bases; unmatched bases: 7. CDR3 length: 14 amino acids. DNA of the CDR3: TGTGCCAGCAGTAGGACAGGGATGCTTGAAAAACTGTTTTTT. Its translation is CASSRTGMLEKLFF.

The J gene is TRBJ2-1, the V gene TRBV10-1, with 7 bases lining up with TRBD1. Germline CDR1 reads WNHNN; CDR2 reads SYGVQD (reference sequence). V lost 2 bases to trimming and J lost 4 bases; unmatched junction nucleotides: 8. This CDR3 has 16 amino acids. The CDR3 nucleotides read TGCGCCAGCAGTGAGGGCCGGGACAGCTCATACAATGAGCAGTTCTTC. Translated: CASSEGRDSSYNEQFF.

The CDR3 protein is CASSVPQGADTGELFF. CDR3 sequence (DNA): TGTGCCAGCAGTGTACCACAGGGGGCGGACACCGGGGAGCTGTTTTTT. The V call is TRBV2, the J call TRBJ2-2, with 9 nucleotides matching TRBD1. J gave up 3 bases and V 4 bases, and 6 bases lay outside the gene matches. CDR3 size: 16 residues. CDR1 and CDR2 from the germline V gene are SNHLY and FYNNEI.

This chain uses TRBV7-2 with TRBJ2-5; 9 nucleotides line up with TRBD2. The V segment lost 4 bases and the J segment 4 bases; nucleotides outside the gene matches: 7. Germline-derived CDR1 and CDR2 are SGHTA and FQGNSA. This CDR3 is built from 15 residues. The CDR3: CASSWDAGGGETQYF. CDR3 bases: TGTGCCAGCAGCTGGGACGCGGGAGGGGGAGAGACCCAGTACTTC.

The chain employs TRBV11-2 and TRBJ2-7, with 9 bases aligning to TRBD2. The CDR3 contains 18 residues. Germline values: CDR1 SGHAT, CDR2 FQNNGV. The ends lost 3 bases at V and 5 bases at J; junction bases unmatched: 17. DNA for the CDR3: TGTGCCAGCAGCTTCGACCCTACCGGGACTAGCATGGAGGACGAGCAGTACTTC. This codes for CASSFDPTGTSMEDEQYF.